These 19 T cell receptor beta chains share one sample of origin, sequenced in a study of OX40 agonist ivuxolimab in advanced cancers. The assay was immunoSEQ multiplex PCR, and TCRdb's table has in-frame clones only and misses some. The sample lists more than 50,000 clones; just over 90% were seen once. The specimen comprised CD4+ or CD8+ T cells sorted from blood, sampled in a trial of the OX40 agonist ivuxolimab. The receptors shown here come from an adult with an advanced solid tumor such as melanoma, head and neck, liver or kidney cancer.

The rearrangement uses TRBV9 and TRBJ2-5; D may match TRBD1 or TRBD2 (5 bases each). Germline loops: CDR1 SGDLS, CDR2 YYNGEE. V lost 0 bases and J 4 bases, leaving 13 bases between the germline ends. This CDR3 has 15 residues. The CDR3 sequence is CASSVGGGGGETQYF. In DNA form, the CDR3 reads TGTGCCAGCAGCGTAGGGGGCGGTGGAGGAGAGACCCAGTACTTC.

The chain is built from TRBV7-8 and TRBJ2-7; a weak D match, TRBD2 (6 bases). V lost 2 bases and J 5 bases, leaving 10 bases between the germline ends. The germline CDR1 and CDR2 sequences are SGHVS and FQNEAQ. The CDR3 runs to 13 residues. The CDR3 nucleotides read TGTGCCAGCAGCTTAATGGGGAGGCACGAGCAGTACTTC. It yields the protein CASSLMGRHEQYF. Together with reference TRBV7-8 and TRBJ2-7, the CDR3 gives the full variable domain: GAGVSQSPRYKVAKRGQDVALRCDPISGHVSLFWYQQALGQGPEFLTYFQNEAQLDKSGLPSDRFFAERPEGSVSTLKIQRTQQEDSAVYLCASSLMGRHEQYFGPGTRLTVT.

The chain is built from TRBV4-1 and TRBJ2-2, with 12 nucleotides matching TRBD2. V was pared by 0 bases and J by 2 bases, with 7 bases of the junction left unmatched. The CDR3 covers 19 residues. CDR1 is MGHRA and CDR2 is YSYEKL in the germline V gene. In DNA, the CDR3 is TGCGCCAGCAGCCAAGATCGACTAGCGGGGGATCTTAACACCGGGGAGCTGTTTTTT. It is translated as CASSQDRLAGDLNTGELFF.

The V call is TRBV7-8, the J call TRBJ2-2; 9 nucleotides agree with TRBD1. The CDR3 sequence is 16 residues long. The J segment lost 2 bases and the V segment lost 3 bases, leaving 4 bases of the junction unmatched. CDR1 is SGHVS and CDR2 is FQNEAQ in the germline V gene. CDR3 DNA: TGTGCCAGCAGCTTGGAGGGACAGGGTAACACCGGGGAGCTGTTTTTT. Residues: CASSLEGQGNTGELFF.

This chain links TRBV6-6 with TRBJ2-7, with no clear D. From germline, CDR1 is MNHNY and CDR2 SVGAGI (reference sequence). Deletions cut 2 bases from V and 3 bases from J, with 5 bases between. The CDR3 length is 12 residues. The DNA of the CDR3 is TGTGCCAGCAGTTACGAGAGCTACGAGCAGTACTTC. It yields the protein CASSYESYEQYF.

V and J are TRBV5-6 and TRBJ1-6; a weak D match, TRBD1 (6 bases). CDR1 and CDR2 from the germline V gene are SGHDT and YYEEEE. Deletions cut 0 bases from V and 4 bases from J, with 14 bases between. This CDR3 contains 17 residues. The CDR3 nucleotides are TGTGCCAGCAGCTTGGCTGCAGGGGAAGGTTATAATTCACCCCTCCACTTT. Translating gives CASSLAAGEGYNSPLHF. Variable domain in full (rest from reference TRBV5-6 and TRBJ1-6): DAGVTQSPTHLIKTRGQQVTLRCSPKSGHDTVSWYQQALGQGPQFIFQYYEEEERQRGNFPDRFSGHQFPNYSSELNVNALLLGDSALYLCASSLAAGEGYNSPLHFGNGTRLTVT.

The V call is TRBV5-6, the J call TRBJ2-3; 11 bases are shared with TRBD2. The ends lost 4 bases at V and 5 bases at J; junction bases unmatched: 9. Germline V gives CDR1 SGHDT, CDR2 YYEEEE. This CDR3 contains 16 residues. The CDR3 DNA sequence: TGTGCCAGCAGCCAACTAGCGGGGGAAGTGGGAGATACGCAGTATTTT. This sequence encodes CASSQLAGEVGDTQYF.

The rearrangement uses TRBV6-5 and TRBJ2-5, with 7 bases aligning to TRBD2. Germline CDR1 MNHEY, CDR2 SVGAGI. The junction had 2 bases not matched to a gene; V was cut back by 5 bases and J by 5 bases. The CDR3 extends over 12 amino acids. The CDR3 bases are TGTGCCAGCAGTCCCGGGGGGGAGACCCAGTACTTC. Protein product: CASSPGGETQYF.

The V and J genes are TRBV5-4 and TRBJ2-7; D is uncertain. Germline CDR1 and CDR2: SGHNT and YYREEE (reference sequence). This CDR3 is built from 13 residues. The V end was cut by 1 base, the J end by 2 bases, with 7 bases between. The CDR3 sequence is CASSLLGTYEQYF. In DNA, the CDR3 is TGTGCCAGCAGCTTGTTGGGGACCTACGAGCAGTACTTC.

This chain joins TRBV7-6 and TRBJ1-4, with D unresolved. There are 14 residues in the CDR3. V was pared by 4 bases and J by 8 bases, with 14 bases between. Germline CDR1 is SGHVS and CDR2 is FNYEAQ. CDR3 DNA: TGTGCCAGCAGCTCCTCGGACGAGTGGGAAAAACTGTTTTTT. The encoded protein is CASSSSDEWEKLFF.

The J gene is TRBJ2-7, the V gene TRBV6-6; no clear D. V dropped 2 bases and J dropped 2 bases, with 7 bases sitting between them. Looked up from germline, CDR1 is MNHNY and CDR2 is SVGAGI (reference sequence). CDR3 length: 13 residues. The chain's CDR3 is CASSYGQTYEQYF. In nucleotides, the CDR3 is TGTGCCAGCAGTTACGGGCAGACCTACGAGCAGTACTTC.

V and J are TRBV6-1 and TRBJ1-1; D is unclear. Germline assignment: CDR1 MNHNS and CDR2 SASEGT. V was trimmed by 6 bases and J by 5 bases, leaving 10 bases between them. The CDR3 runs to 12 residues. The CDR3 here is CASRSSGTEAFF. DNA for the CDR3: TGTGCCAGCAGATCCTCGGGGACTGAAGCTTTCTTT.

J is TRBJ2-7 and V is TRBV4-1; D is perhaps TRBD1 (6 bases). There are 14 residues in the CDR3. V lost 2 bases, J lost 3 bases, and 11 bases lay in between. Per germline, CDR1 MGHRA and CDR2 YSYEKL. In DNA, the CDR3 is TGCGCCAGCAGCCAATACCCAGGGGACTACGAGCAGTACTTC. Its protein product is CASSQYPGDYEQYF.

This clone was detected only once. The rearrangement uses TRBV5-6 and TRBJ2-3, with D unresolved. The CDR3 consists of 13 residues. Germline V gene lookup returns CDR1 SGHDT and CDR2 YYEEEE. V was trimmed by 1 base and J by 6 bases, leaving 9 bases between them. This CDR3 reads CASSLSPRDTQYF. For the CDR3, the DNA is TGTGCCAGCAGCTTGAGCCCCAGGGATACGCAGTATTTT.

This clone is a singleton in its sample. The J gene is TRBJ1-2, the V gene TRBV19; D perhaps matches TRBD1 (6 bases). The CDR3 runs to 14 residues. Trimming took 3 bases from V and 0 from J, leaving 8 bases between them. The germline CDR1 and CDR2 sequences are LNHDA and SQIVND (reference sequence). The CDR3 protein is CASSIRGANYGYTF. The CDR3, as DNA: TGTGCCAGTAGTATCAGGGGAGCTAACTATGGCTACACCTTC. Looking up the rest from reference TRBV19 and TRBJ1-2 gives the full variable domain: DGGITQSPKYLFRKEGQNVTLSCEQNLNHDAMYWYRQDPGQGLRLIYYSQIVNDFQKGDIAEGYSVSREKKESFPLTVTSAQKNPTAFYLCASSIRGANYGYTFGSGTRLTVV.

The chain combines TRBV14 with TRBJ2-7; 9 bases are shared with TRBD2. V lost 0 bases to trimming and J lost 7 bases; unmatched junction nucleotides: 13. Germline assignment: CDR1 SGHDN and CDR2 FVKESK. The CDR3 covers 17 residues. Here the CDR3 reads CASSQDLRGGPAQEQYF. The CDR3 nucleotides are TGTGCCAGCAGCCAAGATTTGCGGGGGGGCCCAGCCCAGGAGCAGTACTTC. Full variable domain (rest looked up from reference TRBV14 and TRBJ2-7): EAGVTQFPSHSVIEKGQTVTLRCDPISGHDNLYWYRRVMGKEIKFLLHFVKESKQDESGMPNNRFLAERTGGTYSTLKVQPAELEDSGVYFCASSQDLRGGPAQEQYFGPGTRLTVT.

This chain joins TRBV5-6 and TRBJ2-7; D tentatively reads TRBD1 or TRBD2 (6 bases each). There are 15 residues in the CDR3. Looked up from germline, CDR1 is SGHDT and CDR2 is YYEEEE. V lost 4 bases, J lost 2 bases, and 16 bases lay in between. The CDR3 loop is CASSPQGGLTYEQYF. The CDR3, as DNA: TGTGCCAGCAGCCCACAGGGAGGACTTACCTACGAGCAGTACTTC.

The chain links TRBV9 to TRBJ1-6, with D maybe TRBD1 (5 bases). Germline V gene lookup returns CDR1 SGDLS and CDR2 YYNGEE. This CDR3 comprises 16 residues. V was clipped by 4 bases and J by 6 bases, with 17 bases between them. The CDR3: CASSRMPGLVNSPLHF. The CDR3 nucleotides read TGTGCCAGCAGCCGTATGCCGGGACTTGTTAATTCACCCCTCCACTTT.

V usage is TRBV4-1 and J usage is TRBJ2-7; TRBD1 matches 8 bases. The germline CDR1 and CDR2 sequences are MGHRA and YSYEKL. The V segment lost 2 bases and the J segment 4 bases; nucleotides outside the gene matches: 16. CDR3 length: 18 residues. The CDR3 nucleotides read TGCGCCAGCAGCCAACATACCGGGACAGGCAAACCAGGGTACGAGCAGTACTTC. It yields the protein CASSQHTGTGKPGYEQYF.